Shown below are 21 T cell receptor beta chains from a single sample sequenced in a study of vaccination effects on CD4 cells after COVID-19. Data came from immunoSEQ multiplex PCR; TCRdb stores just in-frame clones and leaves some out. The table shows under 20,000 clones, with approximately 70% occurring only once. In the ViraFEST assay, antigen-specific CD4+ clonotypes were identified by expansion after peptide-pool stimulation. After roughly 10 days in culture, the CD4+ T cells were isolated. Participants got two doses of BNT162b2 or mRNA-1273 vaccine. Their antigens remain unidentified. The source material was CD4+ T cells from PBMCs cultured with SARS-CoV-2 spike peptides, sampled after COVID-19 vaccination. All receptors come from a human donor who received a COVID-19 vaccine.

This clone was found a few times. The chain recombines TRBV6-1 with TRBJ1-2; 8 bases fit TRBD1. Trimming took 2 bases from V and 7 from J; bases not matched to a gene: 9. The CDR3 is 15 residues long. Per the germline V gene, CDR1 is MNHNS and CDR2 is SASEGT. The CDR3 DNA reads TGTGCCAGCAGTGAACAGGGGCAGGGGGCTCGTGGCTACACCTTC. Residues: CASSEQGQGARGYTF.

The chain has TRBV5-1 and TRBJ2-2; 9 bases are a match to TRBD1. Germline lookup yields CDR1 SGHRS and CDR2 YFSETQ. J gave up 0 bases and V 4 bases, and 4 bases lay outside the gene matches. This CDR3 has 16 residues. CDR3 coding DNA: TGCGCCAGCAGCAACGGACAGGGGTCGAACACCGGGGAGCTGTTTTTT. Amino acids: CASSNGQGSNTGELFF.

This clone was observed a single time. The chain recombines TRBV30 with TRBJ1-6, with D possibly being TRBD1 (6 bases). The CDR3 extends over 17 amino acids. Germline assignment: CDR1 GTSNPN and CDR2 SVGIG (reference sequence). V lost 3 bases and J lost 0, with 15 bases in between. CDR3 nucleotides: TGTGCCTGGAGGGCGACAGGCTTGAGCTCCTATAATTCACCCCTCCACTTT. Translated: CAWRATGLSSYNSPLHF.

The V gene is TRBV19, the J gene TRBJ1-3, with 8 bases identical to TRBD1. Germline assignment: CDR1 LNHDA and CDR2 SQIVND (reference sequence). Trimming removed 10 bases from V and 0 bases from J; junction bases left unmatched: 5. This CDR3 is 14 amino acids long. The DNA of the CDR3 is TGTGCCACTACAGGGGGATCCTCTGGAAACACCATATATTTT. This gives the protein CATTGGSSGNTIYF.

This chain uses TRBV28 with TRBJ1-2; D not resolved. The CDR3 sequence is 12 residues long. Germline V CDR1 and CDR2: MDHEN, SYDVKM. Trimming removed 4 bases at V and 7 bases at J, with 10 bases between. CDR3 sequence reads: CASSYKAGGYTF. For the CDR3, the DNA is TGTGCCAGCAGTTATAAGGCAGGTGGCTACACCTTC.

V and J are TRBV2 and TRBJ2-7; D not certain. The CDR3 covers 14 residues. V lost 3 bases and J lost 2, with 11 bases in between. Per the germline V gene, CDR1 is SNHLY and CDR2 is FYNNEI. The CDR3 nucleotides read TGTGCCAGCAGTGAGGGTCGGTCACCCTACGAGCAGTACTTC. This translates into CASSEGRSPYEQYF. The full variable domain, with the rest looked up from reference TRBV2 and TRBJ2-7, is EPEVTQTPSHQVTQMGQEVILRCVPISNHLYFYWYRQILGQKVEFLVSFYNNEISEKSEIFDDQFSVERPDGSNFTLKIRSTKLEDSAMYFCASSEGRSPYEQYFGPGTRLTVT.

The CDR3 DNA sequence: TGTGCCAGCAGCTTAGCACAGGGGTACAATTCACCCCTCCACTTT. Translating gives CASSLAQGYNSPLHF. The chain joins TRBV7-9 to TRBJ1-6; 7 bases map to TRBD1. The V gene end was trimmed by 0 bases and the J gene end by 7 bases; junction bases not matched to a gene: 3. In germline, CDR1 is SEHNR, CDR2 FQNEAQ (reference sequence). The CDR3 runs to 15 residues.

This rearrangement joins TRBV4-1 to TRBJ2-7; 10 positions agree with TRBD1. The CDR3 loop spans 15 amino acids. Germline CDR1 and CDR2: MGHRA and YSYEKL. Unmatched junction bases numbered 5, after V lost 5 bases and J lost 1 base. DNA for the CDR3: TGCGCCAGCAGCTACCGGGACAGGGGATCCTACGAGCAGTACTTC. Translated, it gives CASSYRDRGSYEQYF.

The chain links TRBV6-5 to TRBJ1-2, with D possibly TRBD1 on 6 matching bases. The CDR3 consists of 15 residues. The V end lost 2 bases, the J end lost 4 bases, and 14 bases lay between the germline ends. Germline loops: CDR1 MNHEY, CDR2 SVGAGI. CDR3 residues: CASSYDYRAGYGYTF. CDR3 sequence (DNA): TGTGCCAGCAGTTACGATTACAGGGCTGGCTATGGCTACACCTTC.

The gene calls are TRBV19 and TRBJ2-7, with 8 bases matching TRBD1. The length of the CDR3 is 14 residues. Germline V lookup: CDR1 LNHDA, CDR2 SQIVND (reference sequence). J gave up 0 bases and V 5 bases, and 3 bases lay outside the gene matches. CDR3 residues: CASSRTGSSYEQYF. CDR3 sequence (DNA): TGTGCCAGTAGTCGGACAGGGTCCTCCTACGAGCAGTACTTC.

The V and J genes are TRBV5-5 and TRBJ2-5; D is perhaps TRBD2 (5 bases). CDR1 is SGHKS, CDR2 YYEKEE, per germline (reference sequence). The CDR3 is 14 amino acids. V gave up 1 base and J gave up 5 bases, with 12 bases separating them. The CDR3 DNA reads as TGTGCCAGCAGCTTGCGGGGTAGCGAGGAGACCCAGTACTTC. It translates to CASSLRGSEETQYF.

The V and J genes are TRBV30 and TRBJ2-2; 8 bases are a match to TRBD2. With 1 base clipped from V and 4 bases from J, the junction kept 5 bases outside the gene matches. Germline V gene lookup returns CDR1 GTSNPN and CDR2 SVGIG (reference sequence). CDR3 length: 15 amino acids. The CDR3 nucleotides read TGTGCCTGGAGTGGGGGTAGCGGGGCCACCGGGGAGCTGTTTTTT. Amino acid sequence: CAWSGGSGATGELFF.

The chain links TRBV28 to TRBJ1-2, with TRBD1 matching 10 bases. The CDR3 totals 14 residues. Germline V gene data show CDR1 as MDHEN and CDR2 as SYDVKM. Trimming removed 3 bases from V and 4 bases from J; junction bases left unmatched: 2. CDR3 sequence (DNA): TGTGCCAGCAGTTTGACAGGGGGCACCTATGGCTACACCTTC. Its translation is CASSLTGGTYGYTF.

The chain uses TRBV7-8 and TRBJ2-7; 7 bases agree with TRBD2. Per germline, CDR1 SGHVS and CDR2 FQNEAQ. Unmatched junction bases numbered 17, after V lost 5 bases and J lost 7 bases. The CDR3 length is 16 residues. CDR3 loop: CASSPGSGLGNREQYF. The CDR3 nucleotides read TGTGCCAGCAGCCCGGGATCAGGACTAGGCAATCGAGAGCAGTACTTC. Complete variable domain (other parts from reference TRBV7-8 and TRBJ2-7): GAGVSQSPRYKVAKRGQDVALRCDPISGHVSLFWYQQALGQGPEFLTYFQNEAQLDKSGLPSDRFFAERPEGSVSTLKIQRTQQEDSAVYLCASSPGSGLGNREQYFGPGTRLTVT.

The V and J genes are TRBV4-3 and TRBJ1-2; perhaps TRBD1 as D (5 bases). With 0 bases removed from V and 7 bases from J, the gap between germline ends came to 12 bases. From germline, CDR1 is LGHNA and CDR2 YSLEER. This CDR3 is 14 amino acids long. CDR3 amino acids: CASSQDSSGGGYTF. CDR3 in DNA: TGCGCCAGCAGCCAAGATTCTTCCGGGGGTGGCTACACCTTC.

Note on this clone: One end of the junction varies from germline; a read error may be responsible. V is TRBV7-7 and J is TRBJ2-5; TRBD2 might be the D (6 bases). Germline lookup yields CDR1 SSHAT and CDR2 FNYEAQ (reference sequence). The CDR3 contains 15 residues. Written as DNA, the CDR3 is TGTGCTAGCAGCTCCTCATGGGGGGACCAAGAGACCCAGTACTTC. Its protein product is CASSSSWGDQETQYF.

The genes are TRBV2 and TRBJ1-1, with no clear D. Germline V gene lookup returns CDR1 SNHLY and CDR2 FYNNEI. This CDR3 comprises 15 residues. The ends were cut back, 4 bases at V and 2 bases at J, with 14 bases in the middle. CDR3 DNA sequence: TGTGCCAGCAGTGGAGAGTGGCAGTCTAACACTGAAGCTTTCTTT. Protein product: CASSGEWQSNTEAFF.

V is TRBV5-1 and J is TRBJ2-7, with a tentative D call TRBD2 (5 bases). Germline V gives CDR1 SGHRS, CDR2 YFSETQ. There are 13 residues in the CDR3. V was shortened by 4 bases and J by 3 bases, with 11 bases between the two germline ends. In DNA form, the CDR3 reads TGCGCCAGCAGCCCCCGGACTCACTACGAGCAGTACTTC. Amino acid sequence: CASSPRTHYEQYF.

The count of this clone is one. V and J are TRBV24-1 and TRBJ2-1; D perhaps matches TRBD2 (5 bases). The length of the CDR3 is 12 residues. CDR1 and CDR2 from the germline V gene are KGHDR and SFDVKD. With 10 bases removed from V and 5 bases from J, the gap between germline ends came to 11 bases. CDR3 nucleotides: TGTGCCACTGGGCGGCGGGACAATGAGCAGTTCTTC. Amino acid sequence: CATGRRDNEQFF.

V usage is TRBV6-5 and J usage is TRBJ2-3, with 11 positions matching TRBD2. Trimming removed 6 bases from V and 6 bases from J; junction bases left unmatched: 8. This CDR3 has 15 residues. CDR1 MNHEY and CDR2 SVGAGI come from the germline V gene. CDR3 residues: CASRDLAGGRDTQYF. CDR3 sequence (DNA): TGTGCCAGCAGAGACTTAGCGGGGGGGCGGGATACGCAGTATTTT.

This clone showed up just a few times. The rearrangement uses TRBV4-1 and TRBJ2-1; D is undetermined. V dropped 1 base and J dropped 4 bases, with 5 bases sitting between them. This CDR3 region has 13 residues. The germline V gene has CDR1 MGHRA and CDR2 YSYEKL. The CDR3 protein is CASSQVSYNEQFF. Written as DNA, the CDR3 is TGCGCCAGCAGCCAAGTCTCATACAATGAGCAGTTCTTC.